This T cell receptor beta chain was identified during a study of cytomegalovirus exposure and HLA in healthy donors. In the study overall: When 350 to 500 donors were genotyped, approximately 80% of them were found to fall in the Caucasian-associated ancestry cluster.

Study outcomes and limitations: Accurate prediction of HLA-A and HLA-B alleles (for most subjects) was reportedly achieved from TCR beta sequences. The study labeled under 200 TCR beta chains cytomegalovirus-associated. The later analysis indicated that the majority of CMV-associated TCR beta chains appeared HLA-restricted.

Points on this clone: Antigen specificity is unknown.

PCR employed 60 Vbeta and 13 Jbeta primers. The method was immunoSEQ multiplex PCR; TCRdb's version includes in-frame clones alone and lacks a portion of them. The top ten clones hold around 2.3% of a sample with about 90,000 clones, about 72% of them seen once. This receptor was obtained from a man younger than 40 in good health and CMV-seronegative. The sequenced sample consisted of PBMCs.

The CDR3 is CASSDRAGGPNEQYF. CDR3 nucleotide sequence: TGTGCCAGCAGCGACCGAGCGGGAGGGCCCAACGAGCAGTACTTC. The chain has TRBV9 and TRBJ2-7, with TRBD2 matching over 10 bases. Germline-derived CDR1 and CDR2 are SGDLS and YYNGEE. The CDR3 spans 15 residues. The V segment lost 3 bases and the J segment 5 bases; nucleotides outside the gene matches: 8.